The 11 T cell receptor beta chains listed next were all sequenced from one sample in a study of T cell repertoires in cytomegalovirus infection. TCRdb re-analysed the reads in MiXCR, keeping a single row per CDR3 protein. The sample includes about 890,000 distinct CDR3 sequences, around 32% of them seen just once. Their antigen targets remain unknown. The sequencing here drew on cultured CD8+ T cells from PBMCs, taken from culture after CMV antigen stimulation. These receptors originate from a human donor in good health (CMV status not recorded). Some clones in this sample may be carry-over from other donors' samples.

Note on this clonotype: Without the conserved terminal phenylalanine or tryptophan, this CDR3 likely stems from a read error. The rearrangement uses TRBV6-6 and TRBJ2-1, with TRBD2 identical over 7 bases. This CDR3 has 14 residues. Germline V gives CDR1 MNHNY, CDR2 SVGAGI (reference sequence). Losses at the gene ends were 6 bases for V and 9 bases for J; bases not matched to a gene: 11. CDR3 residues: CASSPLAGVGEQFS. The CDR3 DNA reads TGTGCCAGCAGCCCCCTCGCGGGGGTAGGTGAGCAGTTCTCC.

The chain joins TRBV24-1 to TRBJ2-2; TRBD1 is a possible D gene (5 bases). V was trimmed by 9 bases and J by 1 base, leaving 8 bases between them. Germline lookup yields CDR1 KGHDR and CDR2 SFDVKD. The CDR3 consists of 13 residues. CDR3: CATGHQNTGELFF. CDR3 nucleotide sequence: TGTGCCACCGGACACCAGAACACCGGGGAGCTGTTTTTT.

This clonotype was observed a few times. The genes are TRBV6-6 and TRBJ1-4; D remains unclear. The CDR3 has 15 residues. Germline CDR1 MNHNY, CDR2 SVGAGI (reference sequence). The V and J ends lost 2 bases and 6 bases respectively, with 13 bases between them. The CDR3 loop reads CASSYTQTFDEKLFF. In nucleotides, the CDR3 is TGTGCCAGCAGTTACACGCAGACGTTCGATGAAAAACTGTTTTTT.

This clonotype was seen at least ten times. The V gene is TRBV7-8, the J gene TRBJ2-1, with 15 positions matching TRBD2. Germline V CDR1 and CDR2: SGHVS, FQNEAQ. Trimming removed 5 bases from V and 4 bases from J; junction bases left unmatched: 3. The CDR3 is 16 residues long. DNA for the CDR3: TGTGCCAGCAGCGCGGGACTAGCGGGGGGTTACAATGAGCAGTTCTTC. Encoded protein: CASSAGLAGGYNEQFF.

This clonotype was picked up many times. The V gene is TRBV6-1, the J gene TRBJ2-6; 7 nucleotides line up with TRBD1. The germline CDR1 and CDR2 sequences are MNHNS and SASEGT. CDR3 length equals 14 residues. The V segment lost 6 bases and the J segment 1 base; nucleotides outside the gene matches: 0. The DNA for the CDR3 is TGTGCCAGCAGCAGGGGGTCTGGGGCCAACGTCCTGACTTTC. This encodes CASSRGSGANVLTF.

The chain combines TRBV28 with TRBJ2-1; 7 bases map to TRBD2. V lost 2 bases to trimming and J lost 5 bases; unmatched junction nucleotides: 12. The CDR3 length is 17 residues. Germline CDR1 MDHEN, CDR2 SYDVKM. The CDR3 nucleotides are TGTGCCAGCAGTTTACCCCTGGACACTAGCGCAGACAATGAGCAGTTCTTC. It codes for CASSLPLDTSADNEQFF.

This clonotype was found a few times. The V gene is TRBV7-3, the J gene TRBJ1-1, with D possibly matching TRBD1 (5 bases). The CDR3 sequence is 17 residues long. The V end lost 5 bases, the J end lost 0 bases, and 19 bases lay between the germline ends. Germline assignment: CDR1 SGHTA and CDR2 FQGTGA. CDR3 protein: CASSPRWDSMVNTEAFF. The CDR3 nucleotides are TGTGCCAGCAGCCCAAGGTGGGACTCTATGGTGAACACTGAAGCTTTCTTT.

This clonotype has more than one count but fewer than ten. The CDR3 DNA sequence: TGTGCCAGCAGCTTAGAAAGGGGAAATAATGAAAAACTGTTTTTT. Encoded protein: CASSLERGNNEKLFF. The gene calls are TRBV7-9 and TRBJ1-4; a weak D match, TRBD1 (5 bases). Trimming took 1 base from V and 4 from J, leaving 10 bases between them. This CDR3 contains 15 residues. The germline V gene has CDR1 SEHNR and CDR2 FQNEAQ (reference sequence). The full variable domain, rest sourced from reference TRBV7-9 and TRBJ1-4, is DTGVSQNPRHKITKRGQNVTFRCDPISEHNRLYWYRQTLGQGPEFLTYFQNEAQLEKSRLLSDRFSAERPKGSFSTLEIQRTEQGDSAMYLCASSLERGNNEKLFFGSGTQLSVL.

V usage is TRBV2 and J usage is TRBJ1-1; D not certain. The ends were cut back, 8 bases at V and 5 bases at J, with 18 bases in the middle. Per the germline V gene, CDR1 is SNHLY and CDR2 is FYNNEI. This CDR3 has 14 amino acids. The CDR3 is CASGKPSRFTEAFF. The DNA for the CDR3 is TGTGCCAGCGGAAAGCCGTCACGGTTTACTGAAGCTTTCTTT. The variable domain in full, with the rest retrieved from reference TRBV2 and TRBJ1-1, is EPEVTQTPSHQVTQMGQEVILRCVPISNHLYFYWYRQILGQKVEFLVSFYNNEISEKSEIFDDQFSVERPDGSNFTLKIRSTKLEDSAMYFCASGKPSRFTEAFFGQGTRLTVV.

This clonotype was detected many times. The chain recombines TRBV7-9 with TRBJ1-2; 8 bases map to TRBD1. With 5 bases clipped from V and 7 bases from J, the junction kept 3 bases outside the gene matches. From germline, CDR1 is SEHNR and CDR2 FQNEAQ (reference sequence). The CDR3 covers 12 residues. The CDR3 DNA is TGTGCCAGCAGCCGCGACAGGGGTGGCTACACCTTC. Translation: CASSRDRGGYTF. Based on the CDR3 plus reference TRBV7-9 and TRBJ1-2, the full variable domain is DTGVSQNPRHKITKRGQNVTFRCDPISEHNRLYWYRQTLGQGPEFLTYFQNEAQLEKSRLLSDRFSAERPKGSFSTLEIQRTEQGDSAMYLCASSRDRGGYTFGSGTRLTVV.

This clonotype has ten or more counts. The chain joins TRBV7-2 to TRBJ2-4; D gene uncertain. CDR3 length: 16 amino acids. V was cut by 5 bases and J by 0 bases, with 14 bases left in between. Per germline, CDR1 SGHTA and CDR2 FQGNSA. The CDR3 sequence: CASSLTPYLAKNIQYF. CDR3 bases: TGTGCCAGCAGCCTTACCCCTTATTTAGCCAAAAACATTCAGTACTTC.